These 22 T cell receptor beta chains came from one sample sequenced in a study of prognosis after radiotherapy for stage I lung cancer. Amplification of TCR beta CDR3 from genomic DNA used two-round multiplex PCR. The use of primers specific to each TRBV and TRBJ gene characterized first-round PCR. TCRdb analysed the multiplex PCR reads with MiXCR anew, one entry per CDR3 protein. The sample includes about 16,000 distinct CDR3 sequences, about 40% of them seen just once. The sequences come from PBMCs, collected before or after stereotactic body radiation therapy (not recorded which). These receptors were taken from a donor aged 50 or older with non-small cell lung cancer.

In this sample, this clonotype turned up many times. The chain employs TRBV29-1 and TRBJ2-3; D is possibly TRBD2 (6 bases). Germline V CDR1 and CDR2: SQVTM, ANQGSEA. Trimming cost V 6 bases and J 1 base, with 14 bases left between them. This CDR3 is built from 14 residues. CDR3 in DNA: TGCAGCGTAGTCCGGGAGTACCGCACAGATACGCAGTATTTT. Protein: CSVVREYRTDTQYF.

This clonotype occurred many times. The chain combines TRBV13 with TRBJ2-1; tentative D call: TRBD2 (7 bases). Germline V lookup: CDR1 PRHDT, CDR2 FYEKMQ (reference sequence). The ends were cut back, 5 bases at V and 0 bases at J, with 11 bases in the middle. This CDR3 is built from 15 residues. The CDR3 sequence: CASSKGGSSYNEQFF. CDR3 bases: TGTGCCAGCAGCAAGGGGGGGAGCTCCTACAATGAGCAGTTCTTC.

This clonotype showed up many times. The genes are TRBV20-1 and TRBJ1-1; D is perhaps TRBD1 (6 bases). Per the germline V gene, CDR1 is DFQATT and CDR2 is SNEGSKA (reference sequence). The CDR3 runs 14 residues. V was pared by 0 bases and J by 7 bases, with 15 bases between. DNA for the CDR3: TGCAGTGCTAGAGATCGGGGGGCATTGGGTGAAGCTTTCTTT. It specifies CSARDRGALGEAFF.

Of note for this clonotype: One base separates it from a far larger clone, so it is likely a read error. The chain links TRBV6-9 to TRBJ2-6, with D uncertain. The germline V and J ends were trimmed by 3 bases and 2 bases, with 8 bases remaining between them. CDR3 length: 15 residues. Germline loops: CDR1 MNHGY, CDR2 SVAAGI. CDR3 in amino acids: CASSYPVAGANVLTF. The CDR3 nucleotides read TGTGCCAGCAGTTACCCGGTAGCTGGGGCCAACGTCCTGACTTTC.

This clonotype was picked up many times. This chain uses TRBV3-1 with TRBJ2-2; 9 bases match TRBD1. The CDR3 length is 15 residues. The germline V gene encodes CDR1 LGHDT and CDR2 YNNKEL (reference sequence). V was pared by 2 bases and J by 5 bases, with 3 bases of the junction left unmatched. CDR3 region: CASSQRDRVTGELFF. CDR3 nucleotides: TGTGCCAGCAGCCAACGGGACAGGGTAACCGGGGAGCTGTTTTTT.

A word on this clonotype: A read error may be the cause here, since a much bigger clone is one base away. V and J are TRBV7-2 and TRBJ1-1, with 8 bases lining up with TRBD1. Looked up from germline, CDR1 is SGHTA and CDR2 is FQGNSA. The CDR3 spans 14 residues. CDR3 region: CAGSLPYRGVEAFF. The CDR3 nucleotides are TGTGCCGGCAGCCTACCCTACAGGGGGGTTGAAGCTTTCTTT.

A note on this clonotype: The junction differs from germline at one of its ends, possibly a read error. The chain couples TRBV27 to TRBJ2-7; D may be TRBD2 (5 bases). Germline V gene lookup returns CDR1 MNHEY and CDR2 SMNVEV (reference sequence). The CDR3 contains 15 residues. This CDR3 reads CASSLSAQILDEQYF. Here the CDR3 DNA reads TGTGCCAGCAGTTTATCGGCCCAGATACTAGACGAGCAGTATTTC.

This clonotype was seen ten or more times. The rearrangement joins TRBV30 to TRBJ1-2; TRBD1 matches 7 bases. Germline V gene sequence: CDR1 GTSNPN, CDR2 SVGIG (reference sequence). CDR3 length equals 15 residues. V was pared by 2 bases and J by 8 bases, with 14 bases of the junction left unmatched. The CDR3 region is CAWSRGTELRGGYTF. For the CDR3, the DNA is TGTGCCTGGAGTAGGGGGACAGAACTAAGAGGGGGCTACACCTTC.

This clonotype was recorded at least ten times. The chain employs TRBV30 and TRBJ2-7, with TRBD1 as a possible D gene (5 bases). The ends were cut back, 4 bases at V and 7 bases at J, with 29 bases in the middle. Germline assignment: CDR1 GTSNPN and CDR2 SVGIG (reference sequence). The CDR3 sequence is 17 residues long. The CDR3 protein is CAWNWGLRGRRSGEQYF. DNA of the CDR3: TGTGCCTGGAATTGGGGCCTGCGTGGGCGCCGCAGTGGAGAGCAGTACTTC.

This clonotype is classed as medium-sized. The V gene is TRBV6-4, the J gene TRBJ2-3; TRBD2 matches at 8 bases. Unmatched junction bases numbered 7, after V lost 10 bases and J lost 1 base. This CDR3 is 14 amino acids long. Germline CDR1 is MRHNA and CDR2 is SNTAGT. CDR3 loop: CATREGRGTDTQYF. DNA for the CDR3: TGTGCCACCCGGGAGGGCCGGGGCACAGATACGCAGTATTTT.

CDR3: CASSDVRRERSYEQYF. CDR3 bases: TGTGCCAGCAGTGATGTCAGGCGGGAGAGGTCCTACGAGCAGTACTTC. The chain carries TRBV6-1 and TRBJ2-7, with 7 positions matching TRBD2. This CDR3 is built from 16 residues. With 3 bases clipped from V and 1 base from J, the junction kept 9 bases outside the gene matches. The V gene's germline CDR1 is MNHNS and CDR2 SASEGT.

This clonotype occurred a few times. The genes are TRBV7-6 and TRBJ1-1, with 10 bases identical to TRBD1. The CDR3 sequence is 13 residues long. Germline trimming cut 5 bases from V and 7 bases from J; bases unmatched to any gene: 4. Germline V gene data show CDR1 as SGHVS and CDR2 as FNYEAQ. CDR3 sequence reads: CASSLWDRGEAFF. CDR3 DNA: TGTGCCAGCAGCCTATGGGACAGGGGTGAAGCTTTCTTT.

The V and J genes are TRBV6-2 or TRBV6-3 and TRBJ2-7; the match to TRBD1 covers 10 bases. The CDR3 covers 14 residues. Per germline, CDR1 MNHEY and CDR2 SVGEGT. The CDR3: CESSLGTGEDEQYF. The CDR3 DNA follows: TGTGAAAGCAGTCTGGGGACAGGGGAAGACGAGCAGTACTTC.

This clonotype was seen more than once but under ten times. With a far larger clone one base away, a read error is the likely cause. V usage is TRBV6-4 and J usage is TRBJ2-1, with D tentatively TRBD2 (5 bases). CDR1 and CDR2 (germline): MRHNA, SNTAGT. The CDR3 is 11 residues long. The CDR3 DNA reads as TGTGCCTGCAGCGGAGGAGGTGGGCAGTTCTTC. Residues: CACSGGGGQFF.

A word on this clonotype: One base away lies a much larger clone, so this may be a sequencing read error. The chain links TRBV20-1 to TRBJ1-1, with a possible D match to TRBD1 (5 bases). The V gene lost 0 bases and the J gene lost 4 bases, with 12 bases spanning the gap. The CDR3 runs 14 residues. Germline V lookup: CDR1 DFQATT, CDR2 SNEGSKA (reference sequence). The CDR3 sequence is CSARDSRVGTEAFF. The CDR3 nucleotides read TGCAGTGCTAGAGATTCCAGGGTAGGCACTGAAGCTTTCTTT.

J is TRBJ2-1 and V is TRBV19, with TRBD1 as a possible D gene (5 bases). The ends were cut back, 6 bases at V and 4 bases at J, with 22 bases in the middle. The germline gives CDR1 LNHDA, CDR2 SQIVND (reference sequence). CDR3 size: 17 residues. CDR3 loop: CASRPMGQVKYYNEQFF. The CDR3 DNA reads TGTGCCAGTAGACCAATGGGGCAGGTAAAATATTACAATGAGCAGTTCTTC.

Ten or more counts support this clonotype. V usage is TRBV24-1 and J usage is TRBJ2-3; 7 bases match TRBD2. The CDR3 covers 18 residues. CDR1 and CDR2 (germline): KGHDR, SFDVKD. V shed 4 bases and J 4 bases; nucleotides not matched to a gene: 16. Written as DNA, the CDR3 is TGTGCCACCAGTGACACCGGGGAGGCGGGGGTCGTGCCAGATACGCAGTATTTT. It is translated as CATSDTGEAGVVPDTQYF.

This rearrangement joins TRBV20-1 to TRBJ2-7; D is uncertain. V was pared by 6 bases and J by 3 bases, with 9 bases between. CDR3 size: 11 residues. From germline, CDR1 is DFQATT and CDR2 SNEGSKA (reference sequence). The CDR3 here is CSAVPVYEQYF. The CDR3 nucleotides read TGCAGTGCGGTCCCTGTCTACGAGCAGTACTTC.

This clonotype was recorded at least ten times. The chain carries TRBV2 and TRBJ1-2; a weak D match, TRBD1 (5 bases). CDR3 length: 12 residues. Germline values: CDR1 SNHLY, CDR2 FYNNEI. V was cut by 7 bases and J by 7 bases, with 13 bases left in between. DNA for the CDR3: TGTGCCAGCACCGTAACGGGGGGTGGCTACACCTTC. Its translation is CASTVTGGGYTF.

The chain is built from TRBV6-5 and TRBJ2-7; no reliable D call. The CDR3 has 12 amino acids. V shed 10 bases and J shed 3 bases, with 13 bases lying between them. CDR1 and CDR2 from the germline V gene are MNHEY and SVGAGI. The CDR3 loop reads CAIRYLNYEQYF. In DNA, the CDR3 is TGTGCCATCCGTTACTTGAACTACGAGCAGTACTTC.

This clonotype ranks as medium-sized. The chain recombines TRBV6-1 with TRBJ2-7, with no clear D. Per the germline V gene, CDR1 is MNHNS and CDR2 is SASEGT. Trimming left V 7 bases short and J 3 bases short, with 10 bases between. The CDR3 loop spans 12 amino acids. CDR3 in amino acids: CASTPSFYEQYF. For the CDR3, the DNA is TGTGCCAGCACCCCTAGTTTCTACGAGCAGTACTTC.

This clonotype was counted ten times or more. The chain recombines TRBV20-1 with TRBJ1-2; D is possibly TRBD1 (5 bases). V dropped 0 bases and J dropped 4 bases, with 12 bases sitting between them. Germline values: CDR1 DFQATT, CDR2 SNEGSKA (reference sequence). The CDR3 length is 14 residues. For the CDR3, the DNA is TGCAGTGCTAGAGATTTTCAGGGCCCCTATGGCTACACCTTC. It codes for CSARDFQGPYGYTF.